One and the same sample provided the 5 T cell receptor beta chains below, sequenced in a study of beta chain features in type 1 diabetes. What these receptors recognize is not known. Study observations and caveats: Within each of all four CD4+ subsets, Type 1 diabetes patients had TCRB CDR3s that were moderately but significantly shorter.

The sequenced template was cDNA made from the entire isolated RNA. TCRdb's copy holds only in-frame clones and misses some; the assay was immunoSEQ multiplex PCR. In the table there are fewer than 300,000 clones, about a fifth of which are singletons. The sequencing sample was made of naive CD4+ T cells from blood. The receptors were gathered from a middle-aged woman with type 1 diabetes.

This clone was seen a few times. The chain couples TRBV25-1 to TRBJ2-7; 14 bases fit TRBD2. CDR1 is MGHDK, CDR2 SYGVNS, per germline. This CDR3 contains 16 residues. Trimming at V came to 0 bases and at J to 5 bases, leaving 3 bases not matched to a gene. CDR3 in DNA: TGTGCCAGCAGTGAATATAGACTAGCGGGAGGGAACGAGCAGTACTTC. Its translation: CASSEYRLAGGNEQYF.

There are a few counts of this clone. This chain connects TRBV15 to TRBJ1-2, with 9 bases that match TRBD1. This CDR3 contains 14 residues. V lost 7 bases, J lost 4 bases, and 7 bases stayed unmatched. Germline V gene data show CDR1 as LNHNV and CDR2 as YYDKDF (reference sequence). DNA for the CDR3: TGTGCCACCATCAGGGACAGGGATACCTATGGCTACACCTTC. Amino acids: CATIRDRDTYGYTF.

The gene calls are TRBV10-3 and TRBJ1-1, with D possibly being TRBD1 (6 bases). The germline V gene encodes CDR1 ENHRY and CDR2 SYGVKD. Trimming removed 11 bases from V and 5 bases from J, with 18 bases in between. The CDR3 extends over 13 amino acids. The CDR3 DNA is TGTGCCGTCAAACAGGGCCTTGGAACTGAAGCTTTCTTT. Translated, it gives CAVKQGLGTEAFF.

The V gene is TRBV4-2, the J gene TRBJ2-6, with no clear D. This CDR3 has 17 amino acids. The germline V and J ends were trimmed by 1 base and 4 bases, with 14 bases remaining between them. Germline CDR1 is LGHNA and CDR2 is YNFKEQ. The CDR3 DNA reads TGTGCCAGCAGCCAAGCGGTACTGGCCAGGGGGGCCAACGTCCTGACTTTC. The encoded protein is CASSQAVLARGANVLTF.

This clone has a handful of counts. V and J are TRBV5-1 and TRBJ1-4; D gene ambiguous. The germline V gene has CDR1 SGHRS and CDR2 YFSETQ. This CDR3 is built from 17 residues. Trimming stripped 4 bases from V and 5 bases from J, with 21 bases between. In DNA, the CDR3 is TGCGCCAGCAGCCCGACGGAGGGAGGCCAATTGAATGAAAAACTGTTTTTT. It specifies CASSPTEGGQLNEKLFF. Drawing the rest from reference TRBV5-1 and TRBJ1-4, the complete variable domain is KAGVTQTPRYLIKTRGQQVTLSCSPISGHRSVSWYQQTPGQGLQFLFEYFSETQRNKGNFPGRFSGRQFSNSRSEMNVSTLELGDSALYLCASSPTEGGQLNEKLFFGSGTQLSVL.